A single count supports the clone carrying this TCR beta chain. The antigen is undetermined. Genomic DNA came from blood conventional CD4+ T cells gated CD25-low CD127-high. Profiled with immunoSEQ multiplex PCR; TCRdb holds only in-frame clones, not every one. This table has fewer than 30,000 clones, 90% to 95% appearing once. The data were obtained in a study of regulatory and conventional T cells in RAG deficiency. Study-level points and caveats: Patient subsets had shorter CDR3s; Omenn Treg-Tconv overlap exceeded 90%. RAG-deficient patients showed markedly lower Shannon entropy and higher Simpson indices than control T-cell subsets. Other subsets showed roughly 9.9-fold reductions, but Treg unique TCR beta sequences fell about 92-fold in these patients.

V shed 4 bases and J shed 8 bases, with 8 bases lying between them. Germline V gene lookup returns CDR1 SGHDN and CDR2 FVKESK. This CDR3 comprises 12 residues. This sample was shared with a second study, whose subject was regulatory T cells. That work states: Primers: 52 TRBV forward and 13 TRBJ reverse.

The sequence came from a human donor in good health. This chain links TRBV14 with TRBJ1-4; D is perhaps TRBD1 (5 bases). The source material was CD25- CD4+ T cells sorted from blood. CDR3 nucleotide sequence: TGTGCCAGCAGCCTGGGACTGGAAAAACTGTTTTTT. It encodes CASSLGLEKLFF.